This TCR beta chain appears in the sequencing data of a study of cytotoxic CD8 clonotypes in ibrutinib-treated CLL. Study-level information: Responses: approximately 25 partial, 2 complete; after median around 68 months, about 15 stayed remitted, 12 progressed. The average sample held approximately 260,000 productive templates and almost 95,000 productive rearrangements.

Study results and limitations: Elevated clonality accompanied ibrutinib response, with a return toward baseline values at progression. Against age-matched healthy donors, baseline clonality ran higher and tracked circulating CD8+ T-cell counts.

A few counts support this clone. Its target is not known. The CDR3 sequence is 12 residues long. V was trimmed by 3 bases and J by 4 bases, leaving 7 bases between them. Looked up from germline, CDR1 is SGHAT and CDR2 is FQNNGV. The data were produced by immunoSEQ multiplex PCR, yet TCRdb's version contains in-frame clones alone and is incomplete. The sample consists of about 130,000 clones, roughly three quarters of them appearing once. The input for sequencing was PBMCs, taken after 12 months of ibrutinib treatment. The chain links TRBV11-2 to TRBJ2-7; possibly TRBD1 or TRBD2 for D (5 bases each). This clonotype was sampled from a human donor with chronic lymphocytic leukemia. DNA for the CDR3: TGTGCCAGCAGCTTTGGGGGTTACGAGCAGTACTTC. Its translation is CASSFGGYEQYF.